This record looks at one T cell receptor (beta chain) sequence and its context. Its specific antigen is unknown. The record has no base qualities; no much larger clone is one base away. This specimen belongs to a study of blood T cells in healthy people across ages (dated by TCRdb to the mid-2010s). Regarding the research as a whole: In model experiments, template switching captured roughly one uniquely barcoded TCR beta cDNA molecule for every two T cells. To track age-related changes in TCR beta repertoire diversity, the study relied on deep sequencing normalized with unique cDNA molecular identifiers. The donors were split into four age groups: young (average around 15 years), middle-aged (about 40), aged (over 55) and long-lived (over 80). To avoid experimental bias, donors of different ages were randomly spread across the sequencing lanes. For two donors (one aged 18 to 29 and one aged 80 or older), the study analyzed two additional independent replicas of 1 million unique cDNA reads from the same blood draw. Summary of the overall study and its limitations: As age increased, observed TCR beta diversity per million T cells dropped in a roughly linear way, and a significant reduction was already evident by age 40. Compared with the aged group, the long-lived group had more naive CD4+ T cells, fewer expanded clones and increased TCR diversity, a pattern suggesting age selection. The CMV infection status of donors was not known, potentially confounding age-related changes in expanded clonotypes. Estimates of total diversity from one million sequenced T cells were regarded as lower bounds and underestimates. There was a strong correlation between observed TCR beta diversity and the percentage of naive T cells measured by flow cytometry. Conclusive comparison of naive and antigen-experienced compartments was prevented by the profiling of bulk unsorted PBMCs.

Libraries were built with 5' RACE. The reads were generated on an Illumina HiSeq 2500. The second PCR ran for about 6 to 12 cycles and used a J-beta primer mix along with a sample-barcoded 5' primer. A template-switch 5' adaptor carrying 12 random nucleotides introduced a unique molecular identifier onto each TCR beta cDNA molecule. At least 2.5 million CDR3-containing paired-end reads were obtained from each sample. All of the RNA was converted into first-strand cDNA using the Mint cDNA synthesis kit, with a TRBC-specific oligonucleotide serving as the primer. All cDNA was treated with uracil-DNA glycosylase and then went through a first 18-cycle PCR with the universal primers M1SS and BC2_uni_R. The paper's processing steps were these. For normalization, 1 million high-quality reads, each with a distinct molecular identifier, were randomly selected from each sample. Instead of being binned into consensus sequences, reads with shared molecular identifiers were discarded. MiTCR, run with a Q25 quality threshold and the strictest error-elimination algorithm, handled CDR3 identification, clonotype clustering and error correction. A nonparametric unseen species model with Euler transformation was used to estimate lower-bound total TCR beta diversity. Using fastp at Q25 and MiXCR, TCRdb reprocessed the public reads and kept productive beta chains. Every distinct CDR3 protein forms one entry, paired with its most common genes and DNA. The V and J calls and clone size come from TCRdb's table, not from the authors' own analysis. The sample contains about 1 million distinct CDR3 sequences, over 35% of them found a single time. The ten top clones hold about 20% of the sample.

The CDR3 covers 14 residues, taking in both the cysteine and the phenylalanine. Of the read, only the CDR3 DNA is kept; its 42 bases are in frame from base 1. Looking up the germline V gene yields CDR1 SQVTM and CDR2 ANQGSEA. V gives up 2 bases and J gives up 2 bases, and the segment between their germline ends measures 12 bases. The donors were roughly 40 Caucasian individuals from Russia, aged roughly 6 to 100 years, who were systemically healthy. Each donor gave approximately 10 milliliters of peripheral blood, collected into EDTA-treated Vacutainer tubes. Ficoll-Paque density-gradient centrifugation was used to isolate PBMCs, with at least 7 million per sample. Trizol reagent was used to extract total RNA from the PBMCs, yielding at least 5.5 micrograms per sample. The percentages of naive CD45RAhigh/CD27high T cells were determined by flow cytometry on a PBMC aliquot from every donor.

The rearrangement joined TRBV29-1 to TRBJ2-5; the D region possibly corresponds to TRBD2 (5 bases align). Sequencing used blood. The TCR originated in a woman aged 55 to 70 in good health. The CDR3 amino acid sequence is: CSVENGTGQETQYF. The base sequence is TGCAGCGTTGAAAATGGCACGGGGCAAGAGACCCAGTACTTC.